This entry describes one TCR beta chain. Its specificity is unknown. Other DNA variants within this sample encode the same CDR3. The CDR3 consists of 13 residues. Trimming shortened V by 6 bases and J by 0 bases, and 8 bases separated the two germline ends. Germline V CDR1 and CDR2: KGHSH, LQKENI. The data were taken from a study of vaccination effects on CD4 cells after COVID-19. Following 10 days of culture, CD4+ T cells were isolated. As their vaccination, participants received two doses of either BNT162b2 or mRNA-1273. Vaccine recipients, nucleocapsid antibody negative, had no prior SARS-CoV-2 infection. Using immunoSEQ multiplex PCR, the repertoire was profiled, and TCRdb retains in-frame clones only, with some absent. The sample holds approximately 37,000 clones, around 66% seen once.

This chain uses TRBV18 with TRBJ2-5, with D tentatively TRBD1 or TRBD2 (5 bases each). This material consisted of CD4+ T cells from PBMCs cultured without peptide, taken after COVID-19 vaccination. The clonotype comes from a human donor who received a COVID-19 vaccine. In nucleotides, the CDR3 is TGTGCCAGCTCGCCGGGACACCAAGAGACCCAGTACTTC. This codes for CASSPGHQETQYF.